This T cell receptor beta chain is from a study of shared clonotypes between healthy human individuals. Study summary: CD8 memory received one plate per donor, CD8 naive two, CD4 memory three and CD4 naive three.

Positively selected for CCR7, the CD45RO-negative cells used as naive CD8 cells excluded terminally differentiated effector memory CD45RA+ cells. TCRdb keeps only in-frame clones here, not all; method: immunoSEQ multiplex PCR. The sample has just over 2,000,000 clones; just under 95% are singletons. The sequencing input was naive CD8+ T cells sorted from blood. This receptor was obtained from a man between 18 and 35 years old in good health.

CDR3 sequence reads: CASSLEGLAGSYEQYF. DNA for the CDR3: TGTGCCAGCAGCTTGGAGGGGCTAGCGGGCTCCTACGAGCAGTACTTC. The chain carries TRBV5-4 and TRBJ2-7; TRBD2 agrees at 8 bases. J gave up 0 bases and V 0 bases, and 5 bases lay outside the gene matches. The CDR3 loop spans 16 amino acids. Germline assignment: CDR1 SGHNT and CDR2 YYREEE (reference sequence). The full variable domain, in which reference TRBV5-4 and TRBJ2-7 provide the parts outside the CDR3, is ETGVTQSPTHLIKTRGQQVTLRCSSQSGHNTVSWYQQALGQGPQFIFQYYREEENGRGNFPPRFSGLQFPNYSSELNVNALELDDSALYLCASSLEGLAGSYEQYFGPGTRLTVT.